This TCR beta chain originates from a study of T cells in Graves' hyperthyroidism and ophthalmopathy. The investigators amplified TCR beta CDR3 regions from RNA transcripts. An initial round of RT-PCR targeting the TCR CDR3 relied on the HTBI primer set. In TCRdb, the multiplex PCR reads were re-called with MiXCR into one record per CDR3 protein. The sample has 600,000 to 850,000 distinct CDR3 sequences, 18% seen once. Trimming cost V 4 bases and J 4 bases, with 26 bases left between them. This CDR3 has 18 residues. Germline V gene data show CDR1 as SGHRS and CDR2 as YFSETQ. Exclusion of a patient resulted from uncontrolled infection, other autoimmune disease, pregnancy or lactation. The blood specimen was taken at initial hyperthyroidism diagnosis, before any ophthalmopathy symptoms. The PBMCs studied were ones that came from about 9.9 ml fresh peripheral blood.

Sequenced input: blood. This chain links TRBV5-1 with TRBJ1-2; a weak D match, TRBD1 (5 bases). The TCR comes from a woman between 50 and 59 years old with Graves' hyperthyroidism that later progressed to Graves' ophthalmopathy. In nucleotides, the CDR3 is TGCGCCAGCAGCGAAGACTCAGGGAGTTATAATCTAGTCTATGGCTACACCTTC. Its protein product is CASSEDSGSYNLVYGYTF.